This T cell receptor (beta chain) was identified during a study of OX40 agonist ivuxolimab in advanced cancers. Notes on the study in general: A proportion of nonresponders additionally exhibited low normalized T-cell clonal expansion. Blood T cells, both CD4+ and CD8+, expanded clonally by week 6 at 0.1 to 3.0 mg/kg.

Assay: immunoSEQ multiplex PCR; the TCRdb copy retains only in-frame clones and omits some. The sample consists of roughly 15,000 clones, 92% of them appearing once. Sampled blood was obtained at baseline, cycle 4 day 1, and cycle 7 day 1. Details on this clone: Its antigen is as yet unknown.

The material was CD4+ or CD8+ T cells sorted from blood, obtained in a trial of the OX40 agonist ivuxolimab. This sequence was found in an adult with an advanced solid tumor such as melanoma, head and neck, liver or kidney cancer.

CDR3 protein: CASRTGPSYEQYF. CDR3 coding DNA: TGCGCCAGCAGGACAGGGCCCTCCTACGAGCAGTACTTC. The J gene is TRBJ2-7, the V gene TRBV5-1; 7 bases agree with TRBD1. Germline V gene sequence: CDR1 SGHRS, CDR2 YFSETQ. CDR3 size: 13 residues. The trim removed 5 bases at V and 0 bases at J, leaving 2 bases unmatched.